One TCR beta chain is described in this entry. Assay: immunoSEQ multiplex PCR; the TCRdb copy retains only in-frame clones and omits some. The sample holds roughly 64,000 clones, 90% seen once. This sample is part of a study of T cell changes during pregnancy in multiple sclerosis. CDR3 length: 13 amino acids. Germline assignment: CDR1 SGHAT and CDR2 FQNNGV. V was shortened by 2 bases and J by 2 bases, with 6 bases between the two germline ends. This TCR was recovered from a female donor in good health, enrolled as a control in a pregnancy study. The sequencing used peripheral blood, collected in the third trimester of pregnancy. The genes are TRBV11-2 and TRBJ1-2, with D perhaps TRBD1 (5 bases). In nucleotides, the CDR3 is TGTGCCAGCAGCTTAAAGGGGAACTATGGCTACACCTTC. Amino acids: CASSLKGNYGYTF.